Presented here are 17 T cell receptor beta chains from one specimen sequenced in a study of OX40 agonist ivuxolimab in advanced cancers. Libraries were prepared by immunoSEQ multiplex PCR; TCRdb keeps only in-frame clonotypes and omits some of them. The table includes 50,000 to 75,000 clones, around 89% detected once. The sample consisted of CD4+ or CD8+ T cells sorted from blood, taken in a trial of the OX40 agonist ivuxolimab. These receptors all stem from an adult with an advanced solid tumor such as melanoma, head and neck, liver or kidney cancer.

The chain combines TRBV7-9 with TRBJ2-7; TRBD2 matches 12 bases. Trimming at V came to 4 bases and at J to 2 bases, leaving 3 bases not matched to a gene. Per germline, CDR1 SEHNR and CDR2 FQNEAQ (reference sequence). CDR3 length: 15 amino acids. CDR3 region: CASSSPSGGAYEQYF. CDR3 coding DNA: TGTGCCAGCAGCTCACCTAGCGGGGGGGCCTACGAGCAGTACTTC.

This chain connects TRBV2 to TRBJ2-7, with D possibly being TRBD2 (5 bases). There are 14 residues in the CDR3. From germline, CDR1 is SNHLY and CDR2 FYNNEI. V shed 3 bases and J shed 0 bases, with 9 bases lying between them. The CDR3 bases are TGTGCCAGCAGTGACCCGGGGAGCTCCTACGAGCAGTACTTC. Translating it yields CASSDPGSSYEQYF.

This clone was seen a handful of times. V and J are TRBV9 and TRBJ2-7; possibly TRBD1 for D (5 bases). Trimming took 5 bases from V and 3 from J, leaving 12 bases between them. CDR1 is SGDLS, CDR2 YYNGEE, per germline. This CDR3 is built from 13 residues. The CDR3 nucleotides are TGTGCCAGCAGTCCCGGGCAGGGCTACGAGCAGTACTTC. Translating it yields CASSPGQGYEQYF. Drawing the rest from reference TRBV9 and TRBJ2-7, the complete variable domain is DSGVTQTPKHLITATGQRVTLRCSPRSGDLSVYWYQQSLDQGLQFLIQYYNGEERAKGNILERFSAQQFPDLHSELNLSSLELGDSALYFCASSPGQGYEQYFGPGTRLTVT.

This clone has a single count. DNA of the CDR3: TGTGCCAGCAGCTTAACGCCGGGGAGGAATGAGCAGTTCTTC. Its protein product is CASSLTPGRNEQFF. This chain links TRBV7-3 with TRBJ2-1; a possible D gene is TRBD2 (6 bases). This CDR3 is built from 14 residues. Germline V lookup: CDR1 SGHTA, CDR2 FQGTGA. V was trimmed by 0 bases and J by 7 bases, leaving 10 bases between them.

Notes on this clone: The same CDR3 is also encoded by other DNA sequences in this sample. The chain employs TRBV4-1 and TRBJ2-7; TRBD1 might be the D (6 bases). With 4 bases removed from V and 2 bases from J, the gap between germline ends came to 9 bases. This CDR3 is 13 amino acids long. Germline V gene lookup returns CDR1 MGHRA and CDR2 YSYEKL. The CDR3 is CASSLDRTYEQYF. DNA for the CDR3: TGCGCCAGCAGCCTAGACAGGACCTACGAGCAGTACTTC.

This chain connects TRBV28 to TRBJ2-7; the match to TRBD2 covers 9 bases. Germline V CDR1 and CDR2: MDHEN, SYDVKM. This CDR3 is built from 14 residues. With V trimmed by 6 bases and J by 4 bases, 7 bases remained unmatched. CDR3 in amino acids: CASRRSGREYEQYF. CDR3 in DNA: TGTGCCAGCAGGCGTAGCGGGAGAGAATACGAGCAGTACTTC. Using reference TRBV28 and TRBJ2-7 for the parts outside the CDR3, the full variable domain is DVKVTQSSRYLVKRTGEKVFLECVQDMDHENMFWYRQDPGLGLRLIYFSYDVKMKEKGDIPEGYSVSREKKERFSLILESASTNQTSMYLCASRRSGREYEQYFGPGTRLTVT.

V is TRBV25-1 and J is TRBJ2-1, with 7 nucleotides matching TRBD1. The CDR3 is 16 residues long. Per the germline V gene, CDR1 is MGHDK and CDR2 is SYGVNS. V shed 3 bases and J 2 bases; nucleotides not matched to a gene: 7. Written as DNA, the CDR3 is TGTGCCAGCAGTGAGCGACAGGGAGCCCCCTACAATGAGCAGTTCTTC. It codes for CASSERQGAPYNEQFF. Together with reference TRBV25-1 and TRBJ2-1, the CDR3 gives the full variable domain: EADIYQTPRYLVIGTGKKITLECSQTMGHDKMYWYQQDPGMELHLIHYSYGVNSTEKGDLSSESTVSRIRTEHFPLTLESARPSHTSQYLCASSERQGAPYNEQFFGPGTRLTVL.

The chain employs TRBV19 and TRBJ2-1; D possibly corresponds to TRBD2 (6 bases). This CDR3 comprises 15 residues. V was shortened by 7 bases and J by 0 bases, with 13 bases between the two germline ends. CDR1 is LNHDA and CDR2 is SQIVND in the germline V gene (reference sequence). The CDR3 sequence is CASTFGGSSYNEQFF. Written as DNA, the CDR3 is TGTGCCAGTACGTTCGGGGGTAGCTCCTACAATGAGCAGTTCTTC.

The chain links TRBV2 to TRBJ1-1; 10 bases map to TRBD1. CDR3 length: 14 residues. V was pared by 10 bases and J by 4 bases, with 9 bases of the junction left unmatched. Germline V gene sequence: CDR1 SNHLY, CDR2 FYNNEI. The chain's CDR3 is CATPEDRGLTEAFF. The CDR3 DNA reads TGTGCCACCCCCGAAGACAGGGGGCTCACTGAAGCTTTCTTT.

The V and J genes are TRBV5-5 and TRBJ2-7, with D possibly TRBD1 on 5 matching bases. Trimming left V 1 base short and J 2 bases short, with 16 bases between. Germline assignment: CDR1 SGHKS and CDR2 YYEKEE (reference sequence). The CDR3 runs to 16 residues. In nucleotides, the CDR3 is TGTGCCAGCAGCTTGTTCCCCGAGACAGCTACCTACGAGCAGTACTTC. Protein: CASSLFPETATYEQYF.

J is TRBJ2-7 and V is TRBV5-1; D not certain. This CDR3 spans 11 amino acids. CDR1 SGHRS and CDR2 YFSETQ come from the germline V gene. V dropped 0 bases and J dropped 6 bases, with 4 bases sitting between them. The CDR3 region is CASSLASEQYF. DNA for the CDR3: TGCGCCAGCAGCTTGGCAAGCGAGCAGTACTTC.

The V gene is TRBV29-1, the J gene TRBJ2-7, with D perhaps matching TRBD2 (5 bases). Trimming removed 0 bases at V and 2 bases at J, with 14 bases between. This CDR3 contains 15 residues. Germline CDR1 and CDR2: SQVTM and ANQGSEA. CDR3 in DNA: TGCAGCGTTGAAGATAGTCGTCGGGAACCCTACGAGCAGTACTTC. Protein: CSVEDSRREPYEQYF.

This clone was recorded once. The chain uses TRBV4-1 and TRBJ1-1; unclear D gene. From germline, CDR1 is MGHRA and CDR2 YSYEKL. Trimming took off 1 base at V and 2 bases at J, with 14 bases between the two ends. The CDR3 length is 16 residues. CDR3 coding DNA: TGCGCCAGCAGCCAAGGGGCCGTCGGAGGCAACACTGAAGCTTTCTTT. It is translated as CASSQGAVGGNTEAFF.

The chain carries TRBV7-6 and TRBJ1-1; tentatively, D is TRBD1 (6 bases). The CDR3 covers 14 residues. CDR1 is SGHVS, CDR2 FNYEAQ, per germline. The V end lost 5 bases, the J end lost 0 bases, and 10 bases lay between the germline ends. The CDR3 sequence is CASSPGTMNTEAFF. In nucleotides, the CDR3 is TGTGCCAGCAGCCCCGGGACAATGAACACTGAAGCTTTCTTT.

The chain combines TRBV7-9 with TRBJ1-5; 8 nucleotides line up with TRBD1. The CDR3 spans 17 residues. Germline-derived CDR1 and CDR2 are SEHNR and FQNEAQ (reference sequence). J gave up 0 bases and V 4 bases, and 8 bases lay outside the gene matches. This CDR3 reads CASSYTGGPYSNQPQHF. The DNA of the CDR3 is TGTGCCAGCAGCTACACAGGGGGTCCATATAGCAATCAGCCCCAGCATTTT.

This clone was observed once. The chain links TRBV4-1 to TRBJ2-1; D is uncertain. With 0 bases removed from V and 5 bases from J, the gap between germline ends came to 8 bases. Germline assignment: CDR1 MGHRA and CDR2 YSYEKL. The CDR3 spans 14 residues. DNA for the CDR3: TGCGCCAGCAGCCAAGAAAATAGGGACAATGAGCAGTTCTTC. It codes for CASSQENRDNEQFF.

The rearrangement uses TRBV5-1 and TRBJ1-2, with a tentative D call TRBD1 (5 bases). Germline V gene data show CDR1 as SGHRS and CDR2 as YFSETQ. Trimming took off 2 bases at V and 6 bases at J, with 14 bases between the two ends. The CDR3 consists of 14 residues. CDR3 region: CASSLREGEDGYTF. DNA of the CDR3: TGCGCCAGCAGCTTACGGGAAGGGGAAGATGGCTACACCTTC.